This T cell receptor (beta chain) derives from a study of CD8+ T cells in alopecia areata. V lost 7 bases and J 0 bases, leaving 12 bases between the germline ends. Looked up from germline, CDR1 is SQVTM and CDR2 is ANQGSEA. This CDR3 region has 13 residues. Extraction and reverse transcription of RNA yielded cDNA as the sequencing template. Generated by immunoSEQ multiplex PCR, the TCRdb table keeps only in-frame clones and is missing some. The table lists roughly 120,000 clones, 30% to 40% of them singletons. J is TRBJ1-2 and V is TRBV29-1; D possibly corresponds to TRBD1 (6 bases). Sequenced: CD4+ T cells sorted from blood. The TCR was taken from a human donor with alopecia areata. The CDR3 DNA is TGCAGCGCGACAGGCGTTGCTAACTATGGCTACACCTTC. This translates into CSATGVANYGYTF.